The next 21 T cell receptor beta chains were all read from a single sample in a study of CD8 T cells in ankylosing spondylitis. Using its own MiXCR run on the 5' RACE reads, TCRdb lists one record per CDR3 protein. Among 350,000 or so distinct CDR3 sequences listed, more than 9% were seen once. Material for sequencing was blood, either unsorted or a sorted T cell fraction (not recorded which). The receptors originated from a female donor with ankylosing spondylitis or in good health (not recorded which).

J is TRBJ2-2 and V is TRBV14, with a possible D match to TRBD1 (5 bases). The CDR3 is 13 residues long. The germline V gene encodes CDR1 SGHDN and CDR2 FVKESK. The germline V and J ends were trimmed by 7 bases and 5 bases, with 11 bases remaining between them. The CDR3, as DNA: TGTGCCAGCAACCGACAGTCGACCGGGGAGCTGTTTTTT. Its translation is CASNRQSTGELFF.

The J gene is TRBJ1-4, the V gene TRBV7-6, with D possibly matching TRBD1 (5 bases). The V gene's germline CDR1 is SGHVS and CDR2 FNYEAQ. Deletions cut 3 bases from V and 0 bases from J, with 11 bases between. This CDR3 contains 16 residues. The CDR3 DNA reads TGTGCCAGCAGCTTCGGGACGGGAGCAACTAATGAAAAACTGTTTTTT. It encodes CASSFGTGATNEKLFF.

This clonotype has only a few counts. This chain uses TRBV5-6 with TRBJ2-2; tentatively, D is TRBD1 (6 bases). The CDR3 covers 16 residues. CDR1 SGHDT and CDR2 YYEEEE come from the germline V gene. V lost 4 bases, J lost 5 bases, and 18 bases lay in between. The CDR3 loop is CASSEPGQSRTGELFF. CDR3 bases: TGTGCCAGCAGCGAGCCGGGACAAAGCAGGACCGGGGAGCTGTTTTTT.

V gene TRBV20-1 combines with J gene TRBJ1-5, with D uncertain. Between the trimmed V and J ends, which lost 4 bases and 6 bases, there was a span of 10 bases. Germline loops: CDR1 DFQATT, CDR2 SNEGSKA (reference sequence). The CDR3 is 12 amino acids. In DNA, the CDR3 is TGCAGTGCTAAGCTGGGTGGTCAGCCCCAGCATTTT. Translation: CSAKLGGQPQHF.

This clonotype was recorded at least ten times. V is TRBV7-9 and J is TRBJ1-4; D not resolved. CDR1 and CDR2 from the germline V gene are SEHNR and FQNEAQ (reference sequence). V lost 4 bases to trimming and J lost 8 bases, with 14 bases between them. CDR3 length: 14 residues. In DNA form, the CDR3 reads TGTGCCAGCAGCTCGGTGATCCGTGGAGAAAAACTGTTTTTT. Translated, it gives CASSSVIRGEKLFF. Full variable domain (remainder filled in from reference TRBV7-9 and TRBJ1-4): DTGVSQNPRHKITKRGQNVTFRCDPISEHNRLYWYRQTLGQGPEFLTYFQNEAQLEKSRLLSDRFSAERPKGSFSTLEIQRTEQGDSAMYLCASSSVIRGEKLFFGSGTQLSVL.

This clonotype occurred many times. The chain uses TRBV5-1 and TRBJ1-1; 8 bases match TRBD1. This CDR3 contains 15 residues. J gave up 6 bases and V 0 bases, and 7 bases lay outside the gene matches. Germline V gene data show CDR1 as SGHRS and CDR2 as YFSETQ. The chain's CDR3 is CASSLGGQGASEAFF. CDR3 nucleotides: TGCGCCAGCAGCTTGGGGGGTCAGGGGGCATCTGAAGCTTTCTTT.

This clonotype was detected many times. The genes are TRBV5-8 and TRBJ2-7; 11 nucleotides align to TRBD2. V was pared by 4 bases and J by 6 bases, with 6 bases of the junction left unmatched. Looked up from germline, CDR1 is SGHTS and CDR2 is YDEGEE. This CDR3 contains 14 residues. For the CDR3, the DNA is TGTGCCAGCAGCCGGACTAGCGGGCTTTTCGAGCAGTACTTC. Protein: CASSRTSGLFEQYF.

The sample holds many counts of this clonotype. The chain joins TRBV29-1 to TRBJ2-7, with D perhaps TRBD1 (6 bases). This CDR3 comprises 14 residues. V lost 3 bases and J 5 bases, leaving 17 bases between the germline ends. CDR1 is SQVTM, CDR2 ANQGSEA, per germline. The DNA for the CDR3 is TGCAGCGTTGATGGTGGACAGTTACGCAACGAGCAGTACTTC. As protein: CSVDGGQLRNEQYF.

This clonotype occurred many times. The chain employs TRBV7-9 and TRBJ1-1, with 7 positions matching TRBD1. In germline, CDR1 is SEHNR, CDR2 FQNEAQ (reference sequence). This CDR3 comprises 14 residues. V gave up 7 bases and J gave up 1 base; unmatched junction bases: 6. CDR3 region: CASTWGQKNTEAFF. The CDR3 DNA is TGTGCCAGCACCTGGGGACAGAAGAACACTGAAGCTTTCTTT.

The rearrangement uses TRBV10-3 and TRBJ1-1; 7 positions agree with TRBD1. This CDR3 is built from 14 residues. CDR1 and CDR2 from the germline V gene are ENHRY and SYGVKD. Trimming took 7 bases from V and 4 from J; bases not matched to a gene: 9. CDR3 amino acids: CAIKAGGGSTEAFF. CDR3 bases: TGTGCCATCAAGGCAGGGGGGGGAAGCACTGAAGCTTTCTTT.

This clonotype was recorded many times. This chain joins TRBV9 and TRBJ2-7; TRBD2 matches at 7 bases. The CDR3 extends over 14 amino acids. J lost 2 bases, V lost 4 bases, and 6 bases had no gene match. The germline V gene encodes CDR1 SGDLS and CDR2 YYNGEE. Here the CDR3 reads CASSISGYPYEQYF. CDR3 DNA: TGTGCCAGCAGCATTAGCGGGTATCCCTACGAGCAGTACTTC.

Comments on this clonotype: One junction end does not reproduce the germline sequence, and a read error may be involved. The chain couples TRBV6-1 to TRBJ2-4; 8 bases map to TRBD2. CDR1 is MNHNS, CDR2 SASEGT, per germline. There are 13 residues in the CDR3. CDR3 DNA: TGTGCCAGCAGCCCGGGGGGGGGCAACATTCAGCACTTC. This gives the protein CASSPGGGNIQHF.

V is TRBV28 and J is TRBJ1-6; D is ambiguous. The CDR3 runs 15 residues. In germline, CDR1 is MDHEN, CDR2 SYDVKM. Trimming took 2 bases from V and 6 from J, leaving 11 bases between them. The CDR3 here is CASSLEWAGNSPLHF. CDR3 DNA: TGTGCCAGCAGTTTAGAGTGGGCGGGTAATTCACCCCTCCACTTT.

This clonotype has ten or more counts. The CDR3, as DNA: TGCGCCAGCAGCTTGGCGAGCAGTGGTGGCTACACCTTC. Its protein is CASSLASSGGYTF. The V gene is TRBV5-1, the J gene TRBJ1-2; D is unclear. CDR1 is SGHRS and CDR2 is YFSETQ in the germline V gene. The CDR3 contains 13 residues. V gave up 0 bases and J gave up 7 bases, with 10 bases separating them.

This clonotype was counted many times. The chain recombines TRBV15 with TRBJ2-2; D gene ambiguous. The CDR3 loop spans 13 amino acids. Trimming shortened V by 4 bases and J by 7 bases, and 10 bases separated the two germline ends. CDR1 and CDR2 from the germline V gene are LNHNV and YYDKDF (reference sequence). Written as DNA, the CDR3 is TGTGCCACCAGCACTCCGGTTAGCGGGGAGCTGTTTTTT. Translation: CATSTPVSGELFF.

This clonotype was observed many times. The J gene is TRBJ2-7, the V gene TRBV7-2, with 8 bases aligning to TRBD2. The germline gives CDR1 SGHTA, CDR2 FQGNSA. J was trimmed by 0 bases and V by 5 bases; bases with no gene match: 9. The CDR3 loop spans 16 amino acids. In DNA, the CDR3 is TGTGCCAGCAGCAAGACTGCGACTAGCGTCTCCTACGAGCAGTACTTC. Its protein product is CASSKTATSVSYEQYF.

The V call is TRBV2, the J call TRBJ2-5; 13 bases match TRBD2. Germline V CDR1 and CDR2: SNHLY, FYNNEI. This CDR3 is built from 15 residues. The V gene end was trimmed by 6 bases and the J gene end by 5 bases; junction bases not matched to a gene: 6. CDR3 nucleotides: TGTGCCAGCAGGATCCCGGGACTAGCGGGGGAGACCCAGTACTTC. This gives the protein CASRIPGLAGETQYF.

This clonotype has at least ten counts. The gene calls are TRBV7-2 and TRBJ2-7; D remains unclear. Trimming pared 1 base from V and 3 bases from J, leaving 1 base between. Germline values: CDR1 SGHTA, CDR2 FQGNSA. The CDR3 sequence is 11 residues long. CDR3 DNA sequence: TGTGCCAGCAGCTTAGTCTACGAGCAGTACTTC. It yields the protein CASSLVYEQYF.

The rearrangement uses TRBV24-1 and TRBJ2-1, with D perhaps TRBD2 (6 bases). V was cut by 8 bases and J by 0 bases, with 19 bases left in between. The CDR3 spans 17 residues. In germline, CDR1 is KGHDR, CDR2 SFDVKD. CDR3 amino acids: CATIFSQTSSSYNEQFF. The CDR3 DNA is TGTGCCACCATTTTTTCCCAAACTAGCAGCTCCTACAATGAGCAGTTCTTC.

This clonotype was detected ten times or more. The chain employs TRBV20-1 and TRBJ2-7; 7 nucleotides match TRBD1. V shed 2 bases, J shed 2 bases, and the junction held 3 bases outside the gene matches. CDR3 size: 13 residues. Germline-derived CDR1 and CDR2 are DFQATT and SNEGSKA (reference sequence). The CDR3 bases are TGCAGTGCTAGATCAGGGGGTCCCTACGAGCAGTACTTC. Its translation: CSARSGGPYEQYF.

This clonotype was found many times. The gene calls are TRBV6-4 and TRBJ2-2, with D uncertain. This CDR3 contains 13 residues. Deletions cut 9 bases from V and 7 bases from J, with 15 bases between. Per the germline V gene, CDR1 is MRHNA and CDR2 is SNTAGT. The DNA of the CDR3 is TGTGCCAGTTCCAGAAATGGAAACGGGGAGCTGTTTTTT. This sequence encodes CASSRNGNGELFF.